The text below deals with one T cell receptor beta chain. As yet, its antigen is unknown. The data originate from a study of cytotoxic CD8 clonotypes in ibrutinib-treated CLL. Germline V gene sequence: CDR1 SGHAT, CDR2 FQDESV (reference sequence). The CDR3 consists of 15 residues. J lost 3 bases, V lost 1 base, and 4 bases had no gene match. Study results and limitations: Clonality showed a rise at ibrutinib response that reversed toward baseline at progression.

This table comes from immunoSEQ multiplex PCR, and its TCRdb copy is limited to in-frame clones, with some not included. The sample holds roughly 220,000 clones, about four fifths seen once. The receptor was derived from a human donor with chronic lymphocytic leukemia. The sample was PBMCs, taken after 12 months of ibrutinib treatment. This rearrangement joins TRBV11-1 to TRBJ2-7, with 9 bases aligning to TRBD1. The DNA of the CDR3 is TGTGCCAGCAGCTTAGTGGGGACAGGGCTCTACGAGCAGTACTTC. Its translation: CASSLVGTGLYEQYF. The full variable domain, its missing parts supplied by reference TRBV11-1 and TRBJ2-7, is EAEVAQSPRYKITEKSQAVAFWCDPISGHATLYWYRQILGQGPELLVQFQDESVVDDSQLPKDRFSAERLKGVDSTLKIQPAELGDSAMYLCASSLVGTGLYEQYFGPGTRLTVT.